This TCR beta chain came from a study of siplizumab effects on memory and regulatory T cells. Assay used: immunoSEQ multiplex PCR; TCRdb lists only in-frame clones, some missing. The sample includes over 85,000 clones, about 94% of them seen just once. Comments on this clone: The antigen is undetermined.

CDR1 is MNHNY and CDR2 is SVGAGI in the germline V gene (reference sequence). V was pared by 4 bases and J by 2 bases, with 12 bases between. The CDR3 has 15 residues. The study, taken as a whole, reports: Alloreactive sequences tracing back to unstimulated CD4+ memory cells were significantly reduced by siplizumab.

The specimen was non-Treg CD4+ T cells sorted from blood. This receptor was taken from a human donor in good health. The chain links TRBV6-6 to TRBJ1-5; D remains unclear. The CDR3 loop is CASSFLSGGNQPQHF. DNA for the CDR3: TGTGCCAGCAGTTTCTTATCCGGGGGCAATCAGCCCCAGCATTTT.